The 6 T cell receptor beta chains below all came from one sample that was sequenced in a study of T-cell reconstitution after alpha-beta-depleted transplantation in children. This sample's TCRbeta library carried unique molecular identifier barcodes. In TCRdb, the PCR reads were re-called with MiXCR into one record per CDR3 protein. The profile shows hundreds of thousands of distinct CDR3 sequences, approximately 17% of them singletons. The source material was PBMCs from the stem cell graft donor, sampled from the stem cell graft. Receptors originate from a human donor who donated a stem cell graft to a child with acute myeloid leukemia.

This chain uses TRBV4-1 with TRBJ1-5; D is unclear. The CDR3 is 17 amino acids. CDR1 is MGHRA, CDR2 YSYEKL, per germline. V gave up 0 bases and J gave up 0 bases, with 12 bases separating them. The CDR3 bases are TGCGCCAGCAGCCAAGAGTTCACGGATTATAGCAATCAGCCCCAGCATTTT. It is translated as CASSQEFTDYSNQPQHF.

The chain uses TRBV4-1 and TRBJ2-5; 8 positions match TRBD1. The CDR3 spans 15 residues. The germline CDR1 and CDR2 sequences are MGHRA and YSYEKL. The V segment lost 3 bases and the J segment 5 bases; nucleotides outside the gene matches: 8. CDR3 sequence reads: CASSHAQGGTETQYF. Here the CDR3 DNA reads TGCGCCAGCAGCCATGCACAGGGGGGTACGGAGACCCAGTACTTC.

This chain connects TRBV7-8 to TRBJ2-3; D is ambiguous. V lost 0 bases, J lost 2 bases, and 9 bases lay in between. The germline V gene encodes CDR1 SGHVS and CDR2 FQNEAQ. CDR3 length: 15 residues. CDR3 sequence (DNA): TGTGCCAGCAGCTTAGCATACGGTCCCACAGATACGCAGTATTTT. Translating it yields CASSLAYGPTDTQYF.

This clonotype was seen more than once but under ten times. The CDR3 loop is CASSQDKGLVAALQYF. In DNA form, the CDR3 reads TGTGCCAGCAGCCAAGATAAGGGGCTAGTGGCAGCCCTTCAGTACTTC. The rearrangement joins TRBV4-2 to TRBJ2-4; a weak D match, TRBD1 (5 bases). Germline V gives CDR1 LGHNA, CDR2 YNFKEQ. The CDR3 loop spans 16 amino acids. Trimming stripped 0 bases from V and 11 bases from J, with 20 bases between.

Many counts were recorded for this clonotype. The chain carries TRBV7-2 and TRBJ1-2, with TRBD1 as a possible D gene (5 bases). Germline V gene sequence: CDR1 SGHTA, CDR2 FQGNSA. V shed 2 bases and J shed 4 bases, with 14 bases lying between them. The CDR3 covers 15 residues. CDR3: CASSLLAGTSYGYTF. The CDR3 coding sequence is TGTGCCAGCAGCTTACTAGCCGGGACGAGCTATGGCTACACCTTC.

This clonotype was detected ten times or more. This sequence joins TRBV15 and TRBJ2-1; 12 nucleotides agree with TRBD2. Germline values: CDR1 LNHNV, CDR2 YYDKDF (reference sequence). This CDR3 has 16 residues. V gave up 4 bases and J gave up 2 bases; unmatched junction bases: 3. This CDR3 reads CATSTGLAGAYNEQFF. The DNA for the CDR3 is TGTGCCACCAGCACGGGACTAGCGGGTGCCTACAATGAGCAGTTCTTC.